Following are 15 T cell receptor beta chains from one sample sequenced in a study of blood T cell repertoires in COVID-19. Profiled with immunoSEQ multiplex PCR; TCRdb holds only in-frame clones, not every one. Altogether about 210,000 clones are present, 80% to 90% being singletons, with the ten largest covering about 2.5%. Sequenced: peripheral blood. These TCRs come from a woman in her thirties or forties with active or convalescent COVID-19.

In its sample, this clone was seen a few times. V gene TRBV5-4 combines with J gene TRBJ1-2; D gene ambiguous. The germline gives CDR1 SGHNT, CDR2 YYREEE (reference sequence). This CDR3 has 14 residues. Trimming cost V 1 base and J 0 bases, with 7 bases left between them. The CDR3 loop is CASSLRGTNYGYTF. The CDR3 bases are TGTGCCAGCAGCTTGCGGGGAACTAACTATGGCTACACCTTC. Together with reference TRBV5-4 and TRBJ1-2, the CDR3 gives the full variable domain: ETGVTQSPTHLIKTRGQQVTLRCSSQSGHNTVSWYQQALGQGPQFIFQYYREEENGRGNFPPRFSGLQFPNYSSELNVNALELDDSALYLCASSLRGTNYGYTFGSGTRLTVV.

The V gene is TRBV27, the J gene TRBJ2-5; 8 nucleotides agree with TRBD2. Germline-derived CDR1 and CDR2 are MNHEY and SMNVEV (reference sequence). The CDR3 has 15 residues. V gave up 4 bases and J gave up 0 bases; unmatched junction bases: 4. CDR3 bases: TGTGCCAGCAGTTCGGCTAGCGGGTACCAAGAGACCCAGTACTTC. This translates into CASSSASGYQETQYF.

V is TRBV24-1 and J is TRBJ2-3, with 7 bases identical to TRBD2. Germline lookup yields CDR1 KGHDR and CDR2 SFDVKD. After removal of 9 bases from V and 4 bases from J, the junction contained 6 bases not matched to a gene. The CDR3 extends over 13 amino acids. CDR3 bases: TGTGCCACCCCGACTAGCATGGCAGATACGCAGTATTTT. This translates into CATPTSMADTQYF.

A single count supports this clone. The rearrangement links TRBV30 to TRBJ1-1, with D possibly matching TRBD1 (6 bases). The CDR3 spans 16 residues. V was pared by 2 bases and J by 1 base, with 17 bases between. Per the germline V gene, CDR1 is GTSNPN and CDR2 is SVGIG (reference sequence). In nucleotides, the CDR3 is TGTGCCTGGAGTACCCAGGGGAAGGCTGCGAACACTGAAGCTTTCTTT. Its protein product is CAWSTQGKAANTEAFF.

This chain uses TRBV12-1 with TRBJ1-5; the table's TRBD1 call for D was not verified on the DNA. TRBV12-1 is a pseudogene segment. The CDR3 consists of 16 residues. CDR3 sequence: CASSPNRTGRGQPQHF. CDR3 bases: TGTGCCAGCAGCCCCAATAGGACGGGTAGGGGACAGCCCCAGCATTTT.

This clone was seen a handful of times. The chain combines TRBV28 with TRBJ2-3, with 12 bases aligning to TRBD1. The CDR3 has 17 amino acids. V shed 6 bases and J 8 bases; nucleotides not matched to a gene: 15. Germline CDR1 reads MDHEN; CDR2 reads SYDVKM. The CDR3 DNA reads as TGTGCCAGCAGCGCCCCGGCGGGGACAGGGGGCTTTGGTACGCAGTATTTT. It codes for CASSAPAGTGGFGTQYF. Using reference TRBV28 and TRBJ2-3 for the parts outside the CDR3, the full variable domain is DVKVTQSSRYLVKRTGEKVFLECVQDMDHENMFWYRQDPGLGLRLIYFSYDVKMKEKGDIPEGYSVSREKKERFSLILESASTNQTSMYLCASSAPAGTGGFGTQYFGPGTRLTVL.

The chain has TRBV6-2 or TRBV6-3 and TRBJ2-7; 9 bases are shared with TRBD1. J was trimmed by 3 bases and V by 5 bases; bases with no gene match: 5. CDR3 length equals 14 residues. From germline, CDR1 is MNHEY and CDR2 SVGEGT. CDR3 sequence reads: CASSRTGAGYEQYF. CDR3 DNA: TGTGCCAGCAGTCGGACAGGGGCGGGCTACGAGCAGTACTTC.

This chain joins TRBV4-1 and TRBJ1-3, with D perhaps matching TRBD1 (6 bases). This CDR3 comprises 15 residues. V was trimmed by 2 bases and J by 0 bases, leaving 8 bases between them. In germline, CDR1 is MGHRA, CDR2 YSYEKL. The CDR3, as DNA: TGCGCCAGCAGCCAACTACAGGGCTCTGGAAACACCATATATTTT. As protein: CASSQLQGSGNTIYF.

The rearrangement uses TRBV6-4 and TRBJ2-5; maybe TRBD1 (6 bases). The V gene lost 0 bases and the J gene lost 5 bases, with 19 bases spanning the gap. Germline CDR1 and CDR2: MRHNA and SNTAGT. The CDR3 covers 17 residues. The CDR3 spells CASSDSMTGSRGETQYF. The CDR3 region has the DNA TGTGCCAGCAGTGACTCGATGACGGGATCGAGGGGGGAGACCCAGTACTTC.

The J gene is TRBJ2-7, the V gene TRBV10-3; 7 bases agree with TRBD2. In germline, CDR1 is ENHRY, CDR2 SYGVKD. The CDR3 is 15 amino acids. V trimming: 6 bases; J trimming: 3 bases; junction bases outside the gene matches: 11. For the CDR3, the DNA is TGTGCCATCAGACCTGACGCGGGAGTAGGCTACGAGCAGTACTTC. The encoded protein is CAIRPDAGVGYEQYF.

CDR3 amino acids: CASSLWQGREKLFF. CDR3 nucleotides: TGTGCCAGCAGCTTATGGCAGGGTAGAGAAAAACTGTTTTTT. This chain links TRBV7-2 with TRBJ1-4, with D possibly TRBD1 on 5 matching bases. Germline loops: CDR1 SGHTA, CDR2 FQGNSA. V lost 2 bases to trimming and J lost 8 bases, with 12 bases between them. The CDR3 has 14 amino acids.

In its sample, this clone was seen once. The chain joins TRBV19 to TRBJ1-1, with no clear D. Germline-derived CDR1 and CDR2 are LNHDA and SQIVND (reference sequence). The V end lost 1 base, the J end lost 3 bases, and 9 bases lay between the germline ends. The CDR3 totals 14 residues. CDR3 loop: CASSIGRLDTEAFF. In nucleotides, the CDR3 is TGTGCCAGTAGTATAGGCAGGCTGGACACTGAAGCTTTCTTT.

The chain carries TRBV6-1 and TRBJ1-5; the D is unclear. This CDR3 comprises 15 residues. V was shortened by 2 bases and J by 3 bases, with 11 bases between the two germline ends. Germline lookup yields CDR1 MNHNS and CDR2 SASEGT. The CDR3 bases are TGTGCCAGCAGTGAATCGGGGAAGGTCAATCAGCCCCAGCATTTT. It yields the protein CASSESGKVNQPQHF.

J is TRBJ2-1 and V is TRBV19; 7 positions agree with TRBD2. The trim removed 1 base at V and 10 bases at J, leaving 1 base unmatched. CDR1 is LNHDA, CDR2 SQIVND, per germline (reference sequence). CDR3 length equals 12 residues. The CDR3 DNA reads TGTGCCAGTAGTATAGGGGAGGGAGAGCAGTTCTTC. It is translated as CASSIGEGEQFF.

V and J are TRBV7-8 and TRBJ2-3; D is uncertain. CDR3 length equals 13 residues. V was clipped by 0 bases and J by 2 bases, with 3 bases between them. CDR1 is SGHVS and CDR2 is FQNEAQ in the germline V gene. The CDR3 DNA reads as TGTGCCAGCAGCTTAGCCTACACAGATACGCAGTATTTT. Amino acid sequence: CASSLAYTDTQYF.